The entry that follows covers one TCR beta chain sequence. This sample was included in a study of T cell responses to AZD1222 COVID-19 vaccine. Only in-frame clones appear in the TCRdb table, and some are missing; sequencing was by immunoSEQ multiplex PCR. The profile covers around 110,000 clones, with around 90% appearing a single time and about a tenth taken by the ten largest. The TCR was taken from an adult in good health. This material consisted of peripheral blood, taken on day 0 of AZD1222 vaccination.

CDR3 sequence (DNA): TGTGCCAGCACAGGGGGCGGATACAATGAGCAGTTCTTC. Amino acid sequence: CASTGGGYNEQFF. J is TRBJ2-1 and V is TRBV6-5, with 8 bases aligning to TRBD1. The V segment lost 7 bases and the J segment 4 bases; nucleotides outside the gene matches: 3. The CDR3 loop spans 13 amino acids. Germline CDR1 reads MNHEY; CDR2 reads SVGAGI.